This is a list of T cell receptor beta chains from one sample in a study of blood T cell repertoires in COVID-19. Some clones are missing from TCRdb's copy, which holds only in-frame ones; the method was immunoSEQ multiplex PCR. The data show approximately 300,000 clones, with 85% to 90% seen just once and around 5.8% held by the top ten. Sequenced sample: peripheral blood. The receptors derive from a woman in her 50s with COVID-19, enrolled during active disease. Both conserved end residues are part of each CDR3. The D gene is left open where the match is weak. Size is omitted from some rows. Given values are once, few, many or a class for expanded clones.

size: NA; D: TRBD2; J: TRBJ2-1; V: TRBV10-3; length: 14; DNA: TGTGCCATCAGTCCCCGACTAGCGGGAACTGGGCAGTTCTTC; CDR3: CAISPRLAGTGQFF
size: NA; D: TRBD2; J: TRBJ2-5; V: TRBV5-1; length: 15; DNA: TGCGCCAGCAGCCTGACTAGCGGGAGTCAGGAGACCCAGTACTTC; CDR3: CASSLTSGSQETQYF
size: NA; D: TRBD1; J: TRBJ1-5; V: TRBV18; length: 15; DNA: TGTGCCAGCTCACCGAAGACAGGGGAAAATCAGCCCCAGCATTTT; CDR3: CASSPKTGENQPQHF
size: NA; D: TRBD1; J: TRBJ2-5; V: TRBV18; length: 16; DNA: TGTGCCAGCTCACCAACAGACAGGGGGCCGGGAGAGACCCAGTACTTC; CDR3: CASSPTDRGPGETQYF
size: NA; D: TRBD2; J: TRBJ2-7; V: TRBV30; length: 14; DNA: TGTGCCTGGAGTGTATCACTAGCGGGAACCGAGCAGTACTTC; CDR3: CAWSVSLAGTEQYF
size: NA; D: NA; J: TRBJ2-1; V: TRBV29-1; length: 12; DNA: TGCAGCGTCGCCCTCGGGGTTAATGAGCAGTTCTTC; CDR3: CSVALGVNEQFF
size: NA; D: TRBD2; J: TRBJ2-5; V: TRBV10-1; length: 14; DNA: TGCGCCAGCAGTGAGCGGGGGGTGAGAGAGACCCAGTACTTC; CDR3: CASSERGVRETQYF
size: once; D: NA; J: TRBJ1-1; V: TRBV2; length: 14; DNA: TGTGCCAGCAGTGGGACACTGGTGAACACTGAAGCTTTCTTT; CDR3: CASSGTLVNTEAFF
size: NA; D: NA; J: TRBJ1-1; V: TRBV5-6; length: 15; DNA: TGTGCCAGCAGCTTGGTCGGACAGTCGAACACTGAAGCTTTCTTT; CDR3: CASSLVGQSNTEAFF
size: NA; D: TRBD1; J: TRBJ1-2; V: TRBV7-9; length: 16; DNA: TGTGCCAGCAGCCCCCCCGGGACAGGGGTTAACTATGGCTACACCTTC; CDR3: CASSPPGTGVNYGYTF
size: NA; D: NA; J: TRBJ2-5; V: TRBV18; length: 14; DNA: TGTGCCAGCTCACCACCCGGTCTCCAAGAGACCCAGTACTTC; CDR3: CASSPPGLQETQYF
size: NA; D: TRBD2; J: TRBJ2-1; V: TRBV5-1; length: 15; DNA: TGCGCCAGCAGCTTAATAGCGGGGGCGTACAATGAGCAGTTCTTC; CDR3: CASSLIAGAYNEQFF
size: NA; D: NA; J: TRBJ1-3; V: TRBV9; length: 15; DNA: TGTGCCAGCAGACCCGCCGAGGGCTCTGGAAACACCATATATTTT; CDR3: CASRPAEGSGNTIYF
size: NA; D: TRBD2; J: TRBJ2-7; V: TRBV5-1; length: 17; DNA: TGCGCCAGCAGCCAGGGACAGACTAGCGGATCTCCCTACGAGCAGTACTTC; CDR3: CASSQGQTSGSPYEQYF
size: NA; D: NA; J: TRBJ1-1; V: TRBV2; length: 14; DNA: TGTGCCAGCATCAGACAGTCGATGAACACTGAAGCTTTCTTT; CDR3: CASIRQSMNTEAFF
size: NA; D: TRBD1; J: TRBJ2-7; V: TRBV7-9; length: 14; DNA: TGTGCCAGCAGCTCAGACGGACAGGGTTACGAGCAGTACTTC; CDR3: CASSSDGQGYEQYF
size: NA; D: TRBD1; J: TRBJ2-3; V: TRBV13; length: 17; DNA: TGTGCCAGCAGCCCTCAGCCGGGACAGGGGGCAACAGATACGCAGTATTTT; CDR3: CASSPQPGQGATDTQYF
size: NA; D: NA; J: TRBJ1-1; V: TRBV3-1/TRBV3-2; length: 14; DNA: TGTGCCAGCAGCCAGGGGCCAAGGGGGACTGAAGCTTTCTTT; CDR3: CASSQGPRGTEAFF
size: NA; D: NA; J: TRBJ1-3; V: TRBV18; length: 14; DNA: TGTGCCAGCTCACCATCGGGTTTCCGAAACACCATATATTTT; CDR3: CASSPSGFRNTIYF
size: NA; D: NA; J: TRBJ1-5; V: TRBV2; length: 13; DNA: TGTGCCAGCAGTGAACAGTACGATCAGCCCCAGCATTTT; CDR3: CASSEQYDQPQHF
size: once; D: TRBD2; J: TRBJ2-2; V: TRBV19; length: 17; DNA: TGTGCCAGTAGTGCCCGACTAGCGGTTTTCGACACCGGGGAGCTGTTTTTT; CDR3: CASSARLAVFDTGELFF
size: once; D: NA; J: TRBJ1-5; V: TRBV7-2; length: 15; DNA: TGTGCCAGCAGCTTAGGGCCAGGGACAAATCAGCCCCAGCATTTT; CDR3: CASSLGPGTNQPQHF
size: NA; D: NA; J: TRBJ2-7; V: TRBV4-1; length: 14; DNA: TGCGCCAGCAGCCAAGATGCGCCCACCTACGAGCAGTACTTC; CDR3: CASSQDAPTYEQYF
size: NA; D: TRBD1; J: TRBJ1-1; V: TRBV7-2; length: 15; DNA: TGTGCCAGCAGCTTTCGACAGGGGAGGAACACTGAAGCTTTCTTT; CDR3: CASSFRQGRNTEAFF
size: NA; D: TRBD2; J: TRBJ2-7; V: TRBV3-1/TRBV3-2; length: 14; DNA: TGTGCCAGCAGCCAAGCGGGCGGGAGCTACGAGCAGTACTTC; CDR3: CASSQAGGSYEQYF
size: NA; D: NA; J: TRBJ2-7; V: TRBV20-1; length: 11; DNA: TGCAGTGCTGCCCCGAATCAGGAGCAGTACTTC; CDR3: CSAAPNQEQYF
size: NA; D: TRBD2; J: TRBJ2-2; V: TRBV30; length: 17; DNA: TGTGCCTGGAGTTTATCAGCGGGAGGGTGGGACACCGGGGAGCTGTTTTTT; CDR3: CAWSLSAGGWDTGELFF
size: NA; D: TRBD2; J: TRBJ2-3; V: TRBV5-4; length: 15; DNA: TGTGCCAGCAGCTTAGCTAGCGGCAAGACAGATACGCAGTATTTT; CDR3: CASSLASGKTDTQYF
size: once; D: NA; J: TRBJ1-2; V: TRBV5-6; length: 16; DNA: TGTGCCAGCAGCTCCTCAGACTCAGGGGCTAGGTATGGCTACACCTTC; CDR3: CASSSSDSGARYGYTF
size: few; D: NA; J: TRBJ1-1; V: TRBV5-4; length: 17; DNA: TGTGCCAGCAGCTTGCGCCGTTTGGCTCTAGGGGACACTGAAGCTTTCTTT; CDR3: CASSLRRLALGDTEAFF
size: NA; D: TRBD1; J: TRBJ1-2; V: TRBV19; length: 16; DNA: TGTGCCAGTACCAATGGGGACAGGGCCTTCTTCTATGGCTACACCTTC; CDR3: CASTNGDRAFFYGYTF
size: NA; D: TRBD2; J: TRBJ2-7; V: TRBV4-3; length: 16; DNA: TGCGCCAGCAGCCAAGCTCTAGCGGGAGTGAACTACGAGCAGTACTTC; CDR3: CASSQALAGVNYEQYF
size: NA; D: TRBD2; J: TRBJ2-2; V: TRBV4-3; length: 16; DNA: TGCGCCAGCAGCCAAGGCCCTAGCGGGAACACCGGGGAGCTGTTTTTT; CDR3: CASSQGPSGNTGELFF
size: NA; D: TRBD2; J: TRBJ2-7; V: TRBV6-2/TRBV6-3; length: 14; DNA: TGTGCCAGCAGTTATCTCGGGGGGGGGTACGAGCAGTACTTC; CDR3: CASSYLGGGYEQYF
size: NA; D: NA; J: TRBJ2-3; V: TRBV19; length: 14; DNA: TGTGCCAGTAGTAGACAGGTGACCACAGATACGCAGTATTTT; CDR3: CASSRQVTTDTQYF
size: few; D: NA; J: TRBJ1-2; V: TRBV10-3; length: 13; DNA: TGTGCCATCAGGGAACAGGGTCTAGGTGGCTACACCTTC; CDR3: CAIREQGLGGYTF
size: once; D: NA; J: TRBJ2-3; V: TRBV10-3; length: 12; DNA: TGTGCCATCAGTGAGCGGGGTGATACGCAGTATTTT; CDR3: CAISERGDTQYF
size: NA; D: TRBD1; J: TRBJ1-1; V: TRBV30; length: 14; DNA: TGTGCCGCCGACAGGGGCCTCATGGACACTGAAGCTTTCTTT; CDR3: CAADRGLMDTEAFF
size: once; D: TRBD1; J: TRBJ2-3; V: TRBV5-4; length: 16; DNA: TGTGCCAGCAGCTCCCCAGGTGGCAGGGGGACAGATACGCAGTATTTT; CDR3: CASSSPGGRGTDTQYF
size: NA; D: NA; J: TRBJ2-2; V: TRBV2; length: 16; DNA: TGTGCCAGCAGTCCGCCGAGACACACGAACACCGGGGAGCTGTTTTTT; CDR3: CASSPPRHTNTGELFF
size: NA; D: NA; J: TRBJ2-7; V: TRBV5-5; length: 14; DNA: TGTGCCAGCAGCTCCGCGGGGGCGGGTGTCGAGCAGTACTTC; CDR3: CASSSAGAGVEQYF
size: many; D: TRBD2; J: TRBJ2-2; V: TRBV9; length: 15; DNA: TGTGCCAGCAGCGGCGGACTAGCGGGCGCCGGGGAGCTGTTTTTT; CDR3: CASSGGLAGAGELFF